Listed below are T cell receptor beta chains from one sample, sequenced in a study of T-cell memory formation after mild COVID-19. TCRdb independently ran MiXCR on the 5' RACE reads; one entry per CDR3 protein. The table includes a few hundred thousand distinct CDR3 sequences, 15% to 20% detected once. The material sequenced was PBMCs or a T cell subset sorted from them (not recorded which). The receptors come from a young man who had mild COVID-19 (a few samples of this study predate the infection). Cell type and time point are not known. Each CDR3 is given with its conserved first and last residue. For some rows the clone size is stated as once, few or many, or as a class when expanded; others skip it.

TRBV9 | few | CASSIGPGGWDTEAFF
TRBV5-6 | . | CASSSLAGELFF
TRBV18 | . | CASSPIGQLNTEAFF
TRBV12-3/TRBV12-4 | . | CASPGTHEKLFF
TRBV29-1 | . | CSVGIVDRAYNEQFF
TRBV28 | . | CASRTSSSRNTEAFF
TRBV20-1 | . | CSARPDGNLYEQYF
TRBV5-1 | few | CASSTALSSYNEQFF
TRBV7-2 | . | CASSSQGGDQPQHF
TRBV4-1 | few | CASSPSQLAGVTETQYF
TRBV12-3/TRBV12-4 | . | CASRRNLGRGELFF
TRBV28 | . | CASNGGHTDTQYF
TRBV19 | . | CASRFVGISPLHF
TRBV7-9 | few | CASSLVIRNTEAFF
TRBV12-3/TRBV12-4 | few | CASSLARWTRQGTEAFF
TRBV20-1 | few | CSARLAGDDTDTQYF
TRBV20-1 | . | CSARTGQSNIQYF
TRBV7-6 | . | CASSPPPRVNGNIQYF
TRBV3-1 | . | CASSHRTGRRIDTQYF
TRBV20-1 | many | CSGFPYLDGIYSYTF
TRBV4-1 | . | CASRQVAGTAKNIQYF
TRBV4-1 | few | CASNQGTGELFF
TRBV5-1 | . | CASSGTRMNTEAFF
TRBV7-2 | . | CASSLGTGNYNEQFF
TRBV7-2 | . | CATRQAASTDTQYF
TRBV7-9 | . | CAASYRDRNTGELFF
TRBV3-1 | . | CASSQEWGTGPDTQYF
TRBV7-9 | few | CASSLRDSGESEAFF
TRBV11-2 | few | CASSPGVGLSEQFF
TRBV25-1 | . | CASTSASETQYF
TRBV2 | few | CASSDTVMGLAGNEQFF
TRBV7-9 | . | CASSLAYSEAFF
TRBV5-1 | . | CASSLGQGSDTEAFF
TRBV20-1 | . | CSANKAGEKPQHF
TRBV5-1 | . | CASSLETDYSYGYTF
TRBV7-2 | few | CASSIGTAKNIQYF
TRBV9 | . | CASSAGSEAGELFF
TRBV10-2 | . | CASSDVVGTRGRVQFF
TRBV20-1 | once | CSADGLAGNNEQFF
TRBV15 | few | CATSRDGLTEAFF
TRBV5-5 | few | CASSFGGGTYQETQYF
TRBV7-7 | . | CASSLGGGRETDTQYF
TRBV7-9 | . | CASSTSGGRDTEAFF
TRBV6-2/TRBV6-3 | . | CASTPSGGTGEQYF
TRBV3-1 | few | CASSPRLAPYNEQFF
TRBV2 | few | CASKGESPLHF
TRBV12-3/TRBV12-4 | few | CASSLGGDHYNEQFF
TRBV7-6 | once | CASSWETGRKGEKLFF
TRBV5-1 | . | CASSSSRLSYEQYF
TRBV29-1 | few | CSVEEEYGTDTQYF
TRBV5-1 | . | CASSLGQVGEKLFF
TRBV4-3 | few | CASSRLGGAEEKLFF
TRBV24-1 | many | CATSDYDTQYF
TRBV11-2 | few | CASSLGRGNRGSEQYF
TRBV20-1 | . | CSAPGGNYGYTF
TRBV3-1 | many | CASSSALVSYNEQFF
TRBV7-2 | . | CASSPRGGQADTQYF